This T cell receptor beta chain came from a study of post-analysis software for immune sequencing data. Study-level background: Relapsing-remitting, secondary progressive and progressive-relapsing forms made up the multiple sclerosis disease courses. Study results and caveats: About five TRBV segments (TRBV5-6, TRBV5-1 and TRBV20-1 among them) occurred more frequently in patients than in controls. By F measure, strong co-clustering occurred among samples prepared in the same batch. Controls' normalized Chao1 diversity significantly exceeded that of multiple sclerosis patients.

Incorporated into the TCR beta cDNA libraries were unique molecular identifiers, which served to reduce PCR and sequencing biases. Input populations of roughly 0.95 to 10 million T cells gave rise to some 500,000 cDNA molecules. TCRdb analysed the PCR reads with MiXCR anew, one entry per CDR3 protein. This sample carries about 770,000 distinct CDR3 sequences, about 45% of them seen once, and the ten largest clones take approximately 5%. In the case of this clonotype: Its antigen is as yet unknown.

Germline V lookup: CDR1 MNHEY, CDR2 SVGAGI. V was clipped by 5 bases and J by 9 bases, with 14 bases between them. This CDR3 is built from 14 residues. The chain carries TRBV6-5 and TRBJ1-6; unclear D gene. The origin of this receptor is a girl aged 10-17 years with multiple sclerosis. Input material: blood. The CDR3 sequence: CASSSRDDSSPLHF. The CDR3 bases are TGTGCCAGCAGTAGTCGGGATGATTCTTCACCCCTCCACTTT.